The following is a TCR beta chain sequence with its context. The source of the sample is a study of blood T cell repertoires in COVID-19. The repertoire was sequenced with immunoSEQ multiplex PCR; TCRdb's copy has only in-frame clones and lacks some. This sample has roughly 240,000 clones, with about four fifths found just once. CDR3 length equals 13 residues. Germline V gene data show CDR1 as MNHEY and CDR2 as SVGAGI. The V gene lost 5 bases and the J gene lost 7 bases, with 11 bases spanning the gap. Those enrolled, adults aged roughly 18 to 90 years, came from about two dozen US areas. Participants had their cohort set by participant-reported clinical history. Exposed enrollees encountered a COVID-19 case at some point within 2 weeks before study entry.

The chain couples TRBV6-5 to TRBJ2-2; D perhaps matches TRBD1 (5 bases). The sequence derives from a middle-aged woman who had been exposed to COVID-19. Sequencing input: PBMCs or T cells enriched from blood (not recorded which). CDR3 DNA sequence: TGTGCCAGCAGTCTCGACAGACTCGGGGAGCTGTTTTTT. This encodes CASSLDRLGELFF.